One and the same sample provided the 14 T cell receptor beta chains below, sequenced in a study of blood T cell repertoires in COVID-19. Clones were sequenced by immunoSEQ multiplex PCR, and TCRdb holds only the in-frame ones, with some missing. The sample lists some 150,000 clones, about 89% seen once, with 2% to 2.5% in the top ten. The source material was peripheral blood. Receptors originate from a man aged 50 to 59 with active COVID-19.

CDR3 residues: CAISDFTGGNYGYTF. In nucleotides, the CDR3 is TGTGCCATCAGCGACTTCACAGGGGGGAACTATGGCTACACCTTC. V usage is TRBV10-3 and J usage is TRBJ1-2, with TRBD1 matching over 8 bases. This CDR3 is 15 amino acids long. V shed 6 bases and J 2 bases; nucleotides not matched to a gene: 8. The germline V gene has CDR1 ENHRY and CDR2 SYGVKD.

The CDR3 protein is CASSSEGIITDTQYF. The CDR3 DNA sequence: TGCGCCAGCAGCTCGGAGGGAATCATCACAGATACGCAGTATTTT. This chain links TRBV5-1 with TRBJ2-3; the D gene is possibly TRBD2 (6 bases). V was clipped by 3 bases and J by 2 bases, with 13 bases between them. Germline V gives CDR1 SGHRS, CDR2 YFSETQ. The CDR3 spans 15 residues.

By its share, this clone is medium-sized. The chain combines TRBV6-5 with TRBJ2-7, with a possible D match to TRBD2 (7 bases). Germline values: CDR1 MNHEY, CDR2 SVGAGI. CDR3 length: 14 amino acids. V was pared by 8 bases and J by 3 bases, with 17 bases between. The CDR3 DNA reads as TGTGCCAGCGGGGGGGGCTTCGGCCACTACGAGCAGTACTTC. Translation: CASGGGFGHYEQYF.

V usage is TRBV2 and J usage is TRBJ2-7; D is unresolved. Trimming stripped 7 bases from V and 1 base from J, with 8 bases between. CDR3 length: 12 residues. CDR1 SNHLY and CDR2 FYNNEI come from the germline V gene. CDR3 region: CASTRQSYEQYF. The DNA for the CDR3 is TGTGCCAGCACGCGGCAGTCCTACGAGCAGTACTTC.

Regarding this clone: Other DNA sequences in the sample encode the same CDR3. The V and J genes are TRBV20-1 and TRBJ2-7; D is undetermined. This CDR3 spans 11 amino acids. Germline-derived CDR1 and CDR2 are DFQATT and SNEGSKA (reference sequence). The V end lost 3 bases, the J end lost 5 bases, and 8 bases lay between the germline ends. The CDR3 here is CSARSGHEQYF. The CDR3 DNA follows: TGCAGTGCTAGGTCTGGGCACGAGCAGTACTTC.

The gene calls are TRBV5-6 and TRBJ1-2; D gene uncertain. The CDR3 is 12 residues long. V was cut by 1 base and J by 7 bases, with 8 bases left in between. The germline V gene has CDR1 SGHDT and CDR2 YYEEEE. CDR3: CASSLNGFGYTF. CDR3 nucleotides: TGTGCCAGCAGCTTGAACGGGTTTGGCTACACCTTC.

The chain links TRBV2 to TRBJ1-4, with D possibly being TRBD1 (6 bases). The V end lost 2 bases, the J end lost 10 bases, and 14 bases lay between the germline ends. The CDR3 runs to 14 residues. CDR1 and CDR2 (germline): SNHLY, FYNNEI. The CDR3 loop is CASSEQGQSIKLFF. CDR3 DNA: TGTGCCAGCAGTGAACAGGGGCAAAGTATAAAACTGTTTTTT.

The gene calls are TRBV5-1 and TRBJ2-2, with a tentative D call TRBD1 (5 bases). The CDR3 extends over 15 amino acids. Between the trimmed V and J ends, which lost 0 bases and 5 bases, there was a span of 11 bases. Germline V gene lookup returns CDR1 SGHRS and CDR2 YFSETQ. The CDR3 is CASSLGREGTGELFF. As DNA, the CDR3 is TGCGCCAGCAGCTTGGGCAGGGAAGGGACCGGGGAGCTGTTTTTT. Using reference TRBV5-1 and TRBJ2-2 for the parts outside the CDR3, the full variable domain is KAGVTQTPRYLIKTRGQQVTLSCSPISGHRSVSWYQQTPGQGLQFLFEYFSETQRNKGNFPGRFSGRQFSNSRSEMNVSTLELGDSALYLCASSLGREGTGELFFGEGSRLTVL.

The chain couples TRBV18 to TRBJ2-2; D is unresolved. CDR1 is KGHSH and CDR2 is LQKENI in the germline V gene. The CDR3 consists of 16 residues. Trimming cost V 6 bases and J 3 bases, with 17 bases left between them. For the CDR3, the DNA is TGTGCCAGCTCTCCGGTGAGTGGAGTAGACACCGGGGAGCTGTTTTTT. Residues: CASSPVSGVDTGELFF.

Concerning this clone itself: Since the CDR3 does not end with the conserved phenylalanine or tryptophan, this likely comes from a read error. It is unclear where the CDR3 begins or ends on the DNA, so no DNA is shown, and the CDR3 is as TCRdb lists it. The rearrangement links TRBV12-3 or TRBV12-4 to TRBJ2-3; the table's D gene call, TRBD1, was not cross checked with the DNA. The CDR3 is 12 amino acids in total, end residues counted. The CDR3 sequence is CASSQPGTGLWL.

This chain links TRBV3-1 (or the pseudogene TRBV3-2) with TRBJ1-3; 9 positions agree with TRBD1. From germline, CDR1 is LGHDT and CDR2 YNNKEL (reference sequence). The ends lost 3 bases at V and 6 bases at J; junction bases unmatched: 3. CDR3 length: 14 amino acids. CDR3 coding DNA: TGTGCCAGCAGCCACGGGACAGGGCAAAACACCATATATTTT. This translates into CASSHGTGQNTIYF.

The chain carries TRBV2 and TRBJ1-2; tentative D call: TRBD1 (5 bases). This CDR3 contains 17 residues. Germline assignment: CDR1 SNHLY and CDR2 FYNNEI. The V and J ends lost 6 bases and 3 bases respectively, with 23 bases between them. The CDR3 loop is CASRKVGGPDRYYGYTF. The CDR3 DNA follows: TGTGCCAGCAGAAAAGTGGGGGGACCTGACAGATACTATGGCTACACCTTC.

This clone was counted between two and nine times. The chain recombines TRBV6-1 with TRBJ1-6; D unresolved. Germline loops: CDR1 MNHNS, CDR2 SASEGT. V dropped 1 base and J dropped 7 bases, with 8 bases sitting between them. CDR3 length: 14 residues. The CDR3, as DNA: TGTGCCAGCAGTGAAGTGGGGAGCAATTCACCCCTCCACTTT. Its protein is CASSEVGSNSPLHF.

This chain connects TRBV7-8 to TRBJ2-2; 10 bases align to TRBD1. CDR1 and CDR2 from the germline V gene are SGHVS and FQNEAQ. V shed 3 bases and J 4 bases; nucleotides not matched to a gene: 5. The CDR3 extends over 16 amino acids. CDR3 DNA sequence: TGTGCCAGCAGCTTGGGACAGGGGTTGTTCACCGGGGAGCTGTTTTTT. Residues: CASSLGQGLFTGELFF.